These T cell receptor beta chains were read from a single sample in a study of CXCR4 blockade with PD-1 therapy in pancreatic cancer. Method: immunoSEQ multiplex PCR; TCRdb's copy keeps in-frame clones and lacks some. Of several hundred clones in the sample, 37% were seen once. Specimen: tumor tissue. The receptors come from a human donor with pancreatic ductal adenocarcinoma. Both conserved end residues are part of each CDR3. D genes are given only for firm matches. Clone size, where shown, is once, few, many, or a class for clones that have expanded.

j_call clone_size d_call v_call cdr3_aa cdr3_nt
TRBJ2-7 . . TRBV10-2 CASPGTTIYEQYF TGCGCCAGCCCCGGGACAACTATCTACGAGCAGTACTTC
TRBJ2-3 . TRBD1 TRBV29-1 CSVEGTEEDTQYF TGCAGCGTTGAGGGGACAGAGGAAGATACGCAGTATTTT
TRBJ1-4 . . TRBV12-5 CASGLGTSTNEKLFF TGTGCTAGTGGTTTGGGGACTTCAACTAATGAAAAACTGTTTTTT
TRBJ2-4 . . TRBV28 CASSSGTDFLAKNIQYF TGTGCCAGCAGCTCGGGGACGGATTTCTTAGCCAAAAACATTCAGTACTTC
TRBJ1-3 . . TRBV11-3 CASSSQGISGNTIYF TGTGCCAGCAGCTCTCAGGGGATCTCTGGAAACACCATATATTTT
TRBJ1-2 few TRBD1 TRBV5-1 CASSLQGALNYGYTF TGCGCCAGCAGCTTGCAGGGGGCGTTGAACTATGGCTACACCTTC
TRBJ1-2 once TRBD1 TRBV5-1 CASSLGEPGQGTRFYTF TGCGCCAGCAGCTTGGGAGAGCCGGGACAGGGGACGCGTTTCTACACCTTC
TRBJ2-7 . . TRBV28 CASARLQVLSYEQYF TGTGCCAGCGCTCGTCTCCAGGTATTATCCTACGAGCAGTACTTC
TRBJ1-1 . . TRBV18 CASSYTSEDTEAFF TGTGCCAGCTCCTATACTTCGGAGGACACTGAAGCTTTCTTT
TRBJ1-1 . . TRBV11-3 CASSSPLSGLNTEAFF TGTGCCAGCAGCTCTCCTCTATCGGGGCTGAACACTGAAGCTTTCTTT
TRBJ2-1 few . TRBV10-3 CAISDTMTTYNEQFF TGTGCCATCAGTGACACGATGACGACCTACAATGAGCAGTTCTTC
TRBJ1-2 . . TRBV5-1 CASSFPTGNYGYTF TGCGCCAGCAGCTTCCCGACGGGAAACTATGGCTACACCTTC
TRBJ1-5 . . TRBV19 CASRVGSGGQPQHF TGTGCCAGTAGGGTTGGGTCGGGAGGTCAGCCCCAGCATTTT
TRBJ1-3 large . TRBV11-3 CASSSTGAGGNTIYF TGTGCCAGCAGCTCCACGGGGGCTGGTGGAAACACCATATATTTT
TRBJ1-1 . . TRBV1 CASSHTVGRLNTEAFF TGCGCCAGCAGCCATACGGTCGGGAGACTAAACACTGAAGCTTTCTTT
TRBJ1-2 . . TRBV11-3 CASSLVEGPYGYTF TGTGCCAGCAGCTTGGTGGAGGGCCCCTATGGCTACACCTTC
TRBJ1-4 few . TRBV7-1 CASSPRQLPATNEKLFF TGTGCCAGCAGCCCCCGACAGCTTCCTGCAACTAATGAAAAACTGTTTTTT
TRBJ1-5 few . TRBV19 CASSIEGLGQPQHF TGTGCCAGTAGTATAGAGGGGTTAGGTCAGCCCCAGCATTTT
TRBJ1-1 few . TRBV11-3 CASSFSGTGSPEAFF TGTGCCAGCAGCTTTTCCGGGACGGGAAGTCCTGAAGCTTTCTTT
TRBJ1-2 . . TRBV18 CASSLRSQFGYTF TGTGCCAGCTCACTACGGAGCCAGTTTGGCTACACCTTC
TRBJ2-6 . TRBD2 TRBV18 CASSPRGGSGANVLTF TGTGCCAGCTCACCACGGGGGGGTTCTGGGGCCAACGTCCTGACTTTC
TRBJ1-2 . . TRBV30 CAWRLRGLANYGYTF TGTGCCTGGAGACTTAGAGGATTAGCTAACTATGGCTACACCTTC
TRBJ2-3 few TRBD2 TRBV9 CASSVGRGGLGGDTQYF TGTGCCAGCAGCGTAGGGCGGGGGGGCCTAGGTGGAGATACGCAGTATTTT
TRBJ2-7 large TRBD1 TRBV30 CAWSAGTGDDEQYF TGTGCCTGGAGTGCCGGGACAGGGGACGACGAGCAGTACTTC
TRBJ2-3 few . TRBV6-8 CASSYLRGFSTDTQYF TGTGCCAGCAGTTACCTGCGGGGTTTTAGCACAGATACGCAGTATTTT
TRBJ1-1 . . TRBV6-8 CASRYREPGTEAFF TGTGCCAGCAGGTACAGGGAACCGGGAACTGAAGCTTTCTTT
TRBJ1-1 large TRBD1 TRBV11-3 CASSPQGAANTEAFF TGTGCCAGCAGCCCACAGGGGGCAGCGAACACTGAAGCTTTCTTT
TRBJ2-2 . TRBD1 TRBV23-1 CASSQTDRENTGELFF TGCGCCAGCAGTCAAACCGACAGGGAGAACACCGGGGAGCTGTTTTTT
TRBJ2-4 . TRBD1 TRBV14 CASSQDSGQGRAKNIQYF TGTGCCAGCAGCCAGGACTCCGGACAGGGTCGGGCCAAAAACATTCAGTACTTC
TRBJ1-6 once . TRBV28 CASSTYLLDNSPLHF TGTGCCAGCAGTACTTACCTGCTCGATAATTCACCCCTCCACTTT
TRBJ2-1 . . TRBV14 CASSQDLGFLYNEQFF TGTGCCAGCAGCCAAGATTTGGGTTTTCTGTACAATGAGCAGTTCTTC
TRBJ2-7 . . TRBV30 CAWGIHQDEQYF TGTGCCTGGGGGATTCATCAAGACGAGCAGTACTTC
TRBJ1-2 . TRBD1 TRBV29-1 CSVRQGAIYGYTF TGCAGCGTTCGACAGGGGGCGATCTATGGCTACACCTTC
TRBJ1-6 . . TRBV6-8 CASSYPRGGENSPLHF TGTGCCAGCAGTTACCCTCGGGGAGGGGAGAATTCACCCCTCCACTTT
TRBJ2-7 few . TRBV14 CASSQDVAWDGTYEQYF TGTGCCAGCAGCCAAGATGTCGCTTGGGACGGGACCTACGAGCAGTACTTC
TRBJ2-7 . . TRBV25-1 CASSPSYQVGEQYF TGTGCCAGCAGTCCATCCTATCAAGTTGGGGAGCAGTACTTC
TRBJ1-3 once . TRBV12-5 CASGNRYTIYF TGTGCTAGTGGGAACAGATACACCATATATTTT
TRBJ1-2 few . TRBV28 CASSSGSYGYTF TGTGCCAGCAGTTCGGGTAGTTATGGCTACACCTTC